The next 22 T cell receptor beta chains were all read from a single sample in a study of blood T cell repertoires in COVID-19. The table came from immunoSEQ multiplex PCR; TCRdb's copy has only in-frame clones and leaves some out. In the table there are approximately 300,000 clones, about 85% of which are singletons. The sequencing input was PBMCs or T cells enriched from blood (not recorded which). These receptors came from a woman aged 30 to 39 who had been exposed to COVID-19.

CDR3 in DNA: TGTGCCAGCAGCCCCGAGGGGGCTTCGTTAGGCACTGAAGCTTTCTTT. It specifies CASSPEGASLGTEAFF. The chain links TRBV7-3 to TRBJ1-1, with 7 bases fitting TRBD1. V was clipped by 5 bases and J by 4 bases; unmatched bases: 13. The germline V gene has CDR1 SGHTA and CDR2 FQGTGA. The CDR3 is made up of 16 amino acids.

This chain uses TRBV5-6 with TRBJ2-1; 9 bases agree with TRBD1. In germline, CDR1 is SGHDT, CDR2 YYEEEE. This CDR3 comprises 16 residues. Trimming cost V 4 bases and J 9 bases; bases outside gene matches: 14. CDR3 region: CASSIVWGQGTGEQFF. The CDR3, as DNA: TGTGCCAGCAGCATCGTCTGGGGACAGGGAACGGGTGAGCAGTTCTTC.

The chain employs TRBV18 and TRBJ1-3; no clear D. V lost 3 bases to trimming and J lost 4 bases, with 16 bases between them. CDR1 and CDR2 (germline): KGHSH, LQKENI. The CDR3 contains 16 residues. This CDR3 is CASSPSVSRYGNTIYF. The CDR3 nucleotides are TGTGCCAGCTCACCCTCGGTGTCCCGGTACGGAAACACCATATATTTT.

The J gene is TRBJ2-7, the V gene TRBV3-1 (or the pseudogene TRBV3-2); 10 bases line up with TRBD2. Germline CDR1 reads LGHDT; CDR2 reads YNNKEL (reference sequence). The V gene end was trimmed by 2 bases and the J gene end by 3 bases; junction bases not matched to a gene: 4. The CDR3 length is 15 residues. This chain's CDR3 is CASSQPRTSGYEQYF. The DNA for the CDR3 is TGTGCCAGCAGCCAACCAAGGACTAGCGGCTACGAGCAGTACTTC.

J is TRBJ1-4 and V is TRBV28, with D hard to call. CDR3 length: 14 amino acids. Trimming removed 3 bases from V and 7 bases from J, with 12 bases in between. The germline CDR1 and CDR2 sequences are MDHEN and SYDVKM. The CDR3 region is CASSFGIGSEKLFF. CDR3 bases: TGTGCCAGCAGTTTCGGGATAGGGAGTGAAAAACTGTTTTTT.

The sample holds one count of this clone. V gene TRBV6-5 combines with J gene TRBJ2-1, with TRBD2 matching 9 bases. With V trimmed by 7 bases and J by 4 bases, 5 bases remained unmatched. Germline CDR1 MNHEY, CDR2 SVGAGI. CDR3 length equals 14 residues. The CDR3 coding sequence is TGTGCCAGCAAGAGCGGGGGGAGATACAATGAGCAGTTCTTC. Translated: CASKSGGRYNEQFF.

V and J are TRBV6-5 and TRBJ2-1; 11 bases fit TRBD1. The CDR3 consists of 15 residues. From germline, CDR1 is MNHEY and CDR2 SVGAGI. V was pared by 7 bases and J by 4 bases, with 6 bases of the junction left unmatched. This CDR3 is CASNPGQGGYNEQFF. The CDR3 bases are TGTGCCAGCAACCCGGGACAGGGGGGATACAATGAGCAGTTCTTC.

V gene TRBV24-1 combines with J gene TRBJ1-1; no firm D call. Deletions cut 2 bases from V and 1 base from J, with 10 bases between. The germline gives CDR1 KGHDR, CDR2 SFDVKD. This CDR3 has 15 residues. The CDR3 protein is CATSDYGERNTEAFF. In DNA form, the CDR3 reads TGTGCCACCAGTGATTATGGAGAGAGGAACACTGAAGCTTTCTTT.

The gene calls are TRBV6-5 and TRBJ1-5; D unclear. Trimming took off 5 bases at V and 4 bases at J, with 6 bases between the two ends. Germline V gene sequence: CDR1 MNHEY, CDR2 SVGAGI. CDR3 size: 12 residues. The CDR3 region is CASSPPNQPQHF. The CDR3 DNA reads TGTGCCAGCAGTCCCCCGAATCAGCCCCAGCATTTT.

The count of this clone is one. This rearrangement joins TRBV15 to TRBJ1-2, with a tentative D call TRBD1 (6 bases). The CDR3 covers 16 residues. Trimming removed 0 bases from V and 2 bases from J, with 13 bases in between. In germline, CDR1 is LNHNV, CDR2 YYDKDF (reference sequence). In DNA form, the CDR3 reads TGTGCCACCAGCAGAGATCGGACGGGACACAACTATGGCTACACCTTC. Translated: CATSRDRTGHNYGYTF.

This chain joins TRBV28 and TRBJ2-3; the D gene is possibly TRBD2 (6 bases). Germline V lookup: CDR1 MDHEN, CDR2 SYDVKM. The ends were cut back, 6 bases at V and 2 bases at J, with 18 bases in the middle. CDR3 length: 16 amino acids. The CDR3 region has the DNA TGTGCCAGCAGATTCTTTCGGGGACTGACCACAGATACGCAGTATTTT. Its protein is CASRFFRGLTTDTQYF.

The V call is TRBV5-8, the J call TRBJ2-3; TRBD2 agrees at 8 bases. Losses at the gene ends were 3 bases for V and 3 bases for J; bases not matched to a gene: 9. Germline lookup yields CDR1 SGHTS and CDR2 YDEGEE. This CDR3 comprises 16 residues. CDR3 region: CASSSDKRGWTDTQYF. CDR3 bases: TGTGCCAGCAGCTCAGACAAGCGGGGGTGGACAGATACGCAGTATTTT.

The V call is TRBV7-3, the J call TRBJ2-3; 9 positions agree with TRBD2. V lost 4 bases, J lost 0 bases, and 8 bases stayed unmatched. Germline V gene data show CDR1 as SGHTA and CDR2 as FQGTGA. The CDR3 runs to 17 residues. CDR3 protein: CASSSSIAGDSTDTQYF. As DNA, the CDR3 is TGTGCCAGCAGCTCATCGATAGCGGGGGACAGCACAGATACGCAGTATTTT.

The rearrangement joins TRBV3-1 (or the pseudogene TRBV3-2) to TRBJ1-1, with TRBD1 as a possible D gene (6 bases). V gave up 0 bases and J gave up 5 bases, with 13 bases separating them. Germline V gene sequence: CDR1 LGHDT, CDR2 YNNKEL (reference sequence). This CDR3 is built from 15 residues. This chain's CDR3 is CASSQDSGVRTEAFF. The CDR3 DNA sequence: TGTGCCAGCAGCCAAGATTCAGGGGTAAGAACTGAAGCTTTCTTT.

This chain links TRBV5-4 with TRBJ2-1, with TRBD2 matching 11 bases. Trimming cost V 0 bases and J 0 bases; bases outside gene matches: 2. The CDR3 extends over 17 amino acids. Germline V gene sequence: CDR1 SGHNT, CDR2 YYREEE (reference sequence). CDR3 nucleotides: TGTGCCAGCAGCTTGGGACTAGCGGGAAGCTCCTACAATGAGCAGTTCTTC. It yields the protein CASSLGLAGSSYNEQFF.

This clone was recorded only once. The chain has TRBV28 and TRBJ2-7; D uncertain. V gave up 5 bases and J gave up 3 bases, with 5 bases separating them. The CDR3 consists of 11 residues. Germline V gene lookup returns CDR1 MDHEN and CDR2 SYDVKM. In DNA form, the CDR3 reads TGTGCCAGCAGTCGGTTCTACGAGCAGTACTTC. Translation: CASSRFYEQYF.

This rearrangement joins TRBV30 to TRBJ1-5, with TRBD1 as a possible D gene (5 bases). With 0 bases removed from V and 9 bases from J, the gap between germline ends came to 12 bases. The CDR3 is 13 amino acids. Per germline, CDR1 GTSNPN and CDR2 SVGIG (reference sequence). The CDR3 DNA is TGTGCCTGGAGTGTAGGGGATATTCGGCCCCAGCATTTT. Encoded protein: CAWSVGDIRPQHF.

The J gene is TRBJ1-4, the V gene TRBV10-3; TRBD1 aligns across 9 bases. V lost 2 bases, J lost 8 bases, and 15 bases stayed unmatched. The CDR3 totals 18 residues. CDR1 ENHRY and CDR2 SYGVKD come from the germline V gene. For the CDR3, the DNA is TGTGCCATCAGTGAGACCCCGGGACAGGGTTTAATCAACGAAAAACTGTTTTTT. Protein sequence: CAISETPGQGLINEKLFF.

V is TRBV30 and J is TRBJ2-2; a possible D gene is TRBD2 (6 bases). CDR1 is GTSNPN, CDR2 SVGIG, per germline (reference sequence). This CDR3 has 13 residues. The V end was cut by 4 bases, the J end by 4 bases, with 10 bases between. The CDR3 DNA reads TGTGCCTGGAACGCGGGAACCACCGGGGAGCTGTTTTTT. Protein sequence: CAWNAGTTGELFF. Full variable domain (missing parts from reference TRBV30 and TRBJ2-2): SQTIHQWPATLVQPVGSPLSLECTVEGTSNPNLYWYRQAAGRGLQLLFYSVGIGQISSEVPQNLSASRPQDRQFILSSKKLLLSDSGFYLCAWNAGTTGELFFGEGSRLTVL.

The chain is built from TRBV5-6 and TRBJ1-2; no clear D gene. The CDR3 spans 15 residues. Germline V CDR1 and CDR2: SGHDT, YYEEEE. Trimming left V 1 base short and J 4 bases short, with 14 bases between. The CDR3 is CASSLIQASGYGYTF. The CDR3, as DNA: TGTGCCAGCAGCTTGATCCAGGCCTCTGGCTATGGCTACACCTTC.

The chain uses TRBV11-1 and TRBJ2-5; TRBD1 matches 9 bases. The CDR3 has 14 residues. The J segment lost 4 bases and the V segment lost 4 bases, leaving 4 bases of the junction unmatched. Germline V gene data show CDR1 as SGHAT and CDR2 as FQDESV (reference sequence). This chain's CDR3 is CASSSDRGIETQYF. CDR3 nucleotide sequence: TGTGCCAGCAGCTCGGACAGGGGTATAGAGACCCAGTACTTC.

The chain combines TRBV24-1 with TRBJ2-3; 9 bases are shared with TRBD1. The CDR3 runs 13 residues. The ends lost 10 bases at V and 6 bases at J; junction bases unmatched: 7. CDR1 and CDR2 (germline): KGHDR, SFDVKD. DNA of the CDR3: TGTGCCACAGAAGGACAGGGGACGGATACGCAGTATTTT. It translates to CATEGQGTDTQYF.